This T cell receptor (beta chain) was observed in a study of shared clonotypes between healthy human individuals. Samples underwent the assay at deep level. The assay was immunoSEQ multiplex PCR, and TCRdb's table has in-frame clones only and misses some. Seen here are about 1 million clones, 78% observed once, and the top ten hold under 0.65%. The germline V gene encodes CDR1 MNHNY and CDR2 SVGAGI (reference sequence). CDR3 length: 16 residues. Trimming cost V 6 bases and J 4 bases, with 19 bases left between them. Free of recent acute infections or vaccinations, the donors were healthy HIV-negative adults.

This receptor was obtained from a man aged 18 to 29 in good health. Some clones in this sample may be carry-over from other donors' samples. The gene calls are TRBV6-6 and TRBJ2-1; the D gene could be TRBD1 or TRBD2 (6 bases each). The sample taken for sequencing was memory CD4+ T cells from PBMCs. Subset reported: CD45RA-negative fraction. Here the CDR3 DNA reads TGTGCCAGCAGCCAACGGGGGCCAGGACCTTACAATGAGCAGTTCTTC. Translated, it gives CASSQRGPGPYNEQFF.